A single sample gave rise to the 29 T cell receptor beta chains below, sequenced in a study of tumor-infiltrating lymphocytes in localized non-small cell lung cancer. Generated by immunoSEQ multiplex PCR, the TCRdb table keeps only in-frame clones and is missing some. The sample records around 9,900 clones, around 81% being singletons. Material for sequencing was uninvolved lung tissue not adjacent to the tumor. The origin of the receptors is a human donor with non-small cell lung cancer.

The CDR3 DNA sequence: TGCAGTGCTAGAGATCGCCGGGCCCAGTACTTC. This codes for CSARDRRAQYF. V and J are TRBV20-1 and TRBJ2-5; D unresolved. This CDR3 is built from 11 residues. The V gene lost 0 bases and the J gene lost 9 bases, with 8 bases spanning the gap. From germline, CDR1 is DFQATT and CDR2 SNEGSKA (reference sequence).

The V gene is TRBV10-3, the J gene TRBJ2-3, with D tentatively TRBD1 or TRBD2 (5 bases each). Per the germline V gene, CDR1 is ENHRY and CDR2 is SYGVKD. V was trimmed by 3 bases and J by 5 bases, leaving 12 bases between them. CDR3 length: 14 residues. DNA of the CDR3: TGTGCCATCAGTGATTCGGGGCGAGGAGATACGCAGTATTTT. It is translated as CAISDSGRGDTQYF.

This clone was observed once. This chain links TRBV10-3 with TRBJ1-2; tentative D call: TRBD1 (5 bases). From germline, CDR1 is ENHRY and CDR2 SYGVKD. The CDR3 runs to 14 residues. With 6 bases removed from V and 4 bases from J, the gap between germline ends came to 15 bases. In DNA, the CDR3 is TGTGCCATCAGCCTCGGAGGGGCGGGCTATGGCTACACCTTC. This sequence encodes CAISLGGAGYGYTF.

The chain recombines TRBV11-1 with TRBJ2-7; possibly TRBD1 for D (6 bases). This CDR3 region has 15 residues. With 5 bases removed from V and 4 bases from J, the gap between germline ends came to 18 bases. Per germline, CDR1 SGHAT and CDR2 FQDESV (reference sequence). The CDR3 DNA reads TGTGCCAGCAGCCCTCAGACAGGAGGAGTTTACGAGCAGTACTTC. Protein: CASSPQTGGVYEQYF.

This rearrangement joins TRBV19 to TRBJ1-3; D may be TRBD1 (5 bases). Germline CDR1 LNHDA, CDR2 SQIVND (reference sequence). The V end was cut by 6 bases, the J end by 7 bases, with 13 bases between. This CDR3 comprises 13 residues. CDR3 loop: CASRWDGGNTIYF. The CDR3 nucleotides are TGTGCCAGTAGGTGGGATGGGGGGAACACCATATATTTT.

The chain carries TRBV5-4 and TRBJ2-3, with TRBD2 as a possible D gene (7 bases). Germline loops: CDR1 SGHNT, CDR2 YYREEE (reference sequence). Trimming pared 0 bases from V and 4 bases from J, leaving 18 bases between. This CDR3 has 17 residues. The CDR3: CASSLAGGLGVADTQYF. CDR3 in DNA: TGTGCCAGCAGCTTGGCCGGGGGGCTGGGAGTGGCAGATACGCAGTATTTT.

This clone was observed a single time. The CDR3 DNA sequence: TGTGCCAGCAGCTTCGGAGGACAGGGCTATGGCTACACCTTC. This gives the protein CASSFGGQGYGYTF. The rearrangement uses TRBV7-9 and TRBJ1-2, with TRBD1 identical over 8 bases. After removal of 3 bases from V and 4 bases from J, the junction contained 4 bases not matched to a gene. Germline V gene data show CDR1 as SEHNR and CDR2 as FQNEAQ (reference sequence). The CDR3 sequence is 14 residues long.

The CDR3 DNA follows: TGTGCCACCAGCAGAGATCGGGGGACTAGGTCAGCCGGGGAGCTGTTTTTT. Protein product: CATSRDRGTRSAGELFF. The V and J genes are TRBV15 and TRBJ2-2, with TRBD2 matching 8 bases. CDR3 length equals 17 residues. Trimming cost V 0 bases and J 6 bases; bases outside gene matches: 9. Germline V gives CDR1 LNHNV, CDR2 YYDKDF (reference sequence). The whole variable domain, remainder taken from reference TRBV15 and TRBJ2-2, is DAMVIQNPRYQVTQFGKPVTLSCSQTLNHNVMYWYQQKSSQAPKLLFHYYDKDFNNEADTPDNFQSRRPNTSFCFLDIRSPGLGDTAMYLCATSRDRGTRSAGELFFGEGSRLTVL.

This rearrangement joins TRBV29-1 to TRBJ2-7; 8 nucleotides agree with TRBD1. J gave up 2 bases and V 7 bases, and 10 bases lay outside the gene matches. The germline V gene encodes CDR1 SQVTM and CDR2 ANQGSEA. The CDR3 extends over 14 amino acids. The CDR3 is CSATRQGIPYEQYF. CDR3 bases: TGCAGCGCTACAAGACAGGGGATCCCCTACGAGCAGTACTTC.

This sequence joins TRBV7-2 and TRBJ2-7, with D maybe TRBD2 (7 bases). Trimming pared 5 bases from V and 2 bases from J, leaving 16 bases between. Germline V gene sequence: CDR1 SGHTA, CDR2 FQGNSA. There are 15 residues in the CDR3. CDR3 in amino acids: CASSPGGTRAYEQYF. Here the CDR3 DNA reads TGTGCCAGCAGCCCCGGGGGGACAAGGGCCTACGAGCAGTACTTC.

V gene TRBV4-1 combines with J gene TRBJ2-5; 7 bases line up with TRBD2. The CDR3 runs to 16 residues. The junction had 9 bases not matched to a gene; V was cut back by 1 base and J by 4 bases. CDR1 is MGHRA, CDR2 YSYEKL, per germline. This chain's CDR3 is CASSQAGAGRGETQYF. As DNA, the CDR3 is TGCGCCAGCAGCCAAGCGGGAGCGGGGAGGGGAGAGACCCAGTACTTC.

The chain recombines TRBV5-1 with TRBJ1-1; D is unresolved. Germline CDR1 SGHRS, CDR2 YFSETQ. V lost 5 bases, J lost 1 base, and 9 bases lay in between. This CDR3 is built from 13 residues. The CDR3 DNA sequence: TGCGCCAGCAGGGAGACACCGAACACTGAAGCTTTCTTT. Its translation: CASRETPNTEAFF.

V and J are TRBV28 and TRBJ1-4; D not certain. The CDR3 is 12 residues long. Between the trimmed V and J ends, which lost 6 bases and 5 bases, there was a span of 7 bases. CDR1 is MDHEN and CDR2 is SYDVKM in the germline V gene. The CDR3 nucleotides read TGTGCCAGCAGCAAGTGGAATGAAAAACTGTTTTTT. Translated, it gives CASSKWNEKLFF.

The rearrangement joins TRBV28 to TRBJ2-5, with a weak D call TRBD2 (6 bases). Germline V gene lookup returns CDR1 MDHEN and CDR2 SYDVKM. Trimming left V 5 bases short and J 5 bases short, with 12 bases between. There are 13 residues in the CDR3. The CDR3 reads CASSAAGRETQYF. In DNA form, the CDR3 reads TGTGCCAGCAGTGCAGCGGGCAGGGAGACCCAGTACTTC. The full variable domain, completed using reference TRBV28 and TRBJ2-5, is DVKVTQSSRYLVKRTGEKVFLECVQDMDHENMFWYRQDPGLGLRLIYFSYDVKMKEKGDIPEGYSVSREKKERFSLILESASTNQTSMYLCASSAAGRETQYFGPGTRLLVL.

The V call is TRBV5-1, the J call TRBJ2-1; TRBD1 matches 9 bases. The germline V gene encodes CDR1 SGHRS and CDR2 YFSETQ. The junction had 1 base not matched to a gene; V was cut back by 3 bases and J by 6 bases. The CDR3 has 13 amino acids. The CDR3 coding sequence is TGCGCCAGCAGCTCGGGACAGGGCAATGAGCAGTTCTTC. It is translated as CASSSGQGNEQFF.

This chain connects TRBV2 to TRBJ2-1; D remains unclear. The CDR3 totals 15 residues. The V end was cut by 6 bases, the J end by 5 bases, with 17 bases between. CDR1 SNHLY and CDR2 FYNNEI come from the germline V gene. Here the CDR3 reads CASRAMRLPNNEQFF. CDR3 in DNA: TGTGCCAGCAGGGCAATGCGGCTACCTAACAATGAGCAGTTCTTC.

V gene TRBV28 combines with J gene TRBJ2-7; 9 bases agree with TRBD1. From germline, CDR1 is MDHEN and CDR2 SYDVKM. The CDR3 runs to 15 residues. V shed 5 bases and J 2 bases; nucleotides not matched to a gene: 7. CDR3 nucleotides: TGTGCCAGCAGTCATCCGGGACAGGGTCCCTACGAGCAGTACTTC. This gives the protein CASSHPGQGPYEQYF.

This clone turned up a few times. The chain is built from TRBV10-3 and TRBJ2-3, with TRBD2 matching over 11 bases. The length of the CDR3 is 18 residues. Germline V gene data show CDR1 as ENHRY and CDR2 as SYGVKD. With 4 bases clipped from V and 2 bases from J, the junction kept 11 bases outside the gene matches. The CDR3 region is CAISGLAGGTLDTDTQYF. Here the CDR3 DNA reads TGTGCCATCAGTGGCCTAGCGGGAGGTACTCTTGACACAGATACGCAGTATTTT.

The CDR3 bases are TGTGCCAGCAGTGATCACGGCTCCAATGAGCAGTTCTTC. This codes for CASSDHGSNEQFF. The chain has TRBV2 and TRBJ2-1, with D uncertain. With 3 bases removed from V and 6 bases from J, the gap between germline ends came to 9 bases. The CDR3 has 13 residues. The germline gives CDR1 SNHLY, CDR2 FYNNEI.

This chain joins TRBV6-5 and TRBJ1-5, with 7 nucleotides matching TRBD1. Per the germline V gene, CDR1 is MNHEY and CDR2 is SVGAGI. V gave up 4 bases and J gave up 8 bases; unmatched junction bases: 14. The CDR3 consists of 16 residues. Here the CDR3 reads CASSWSLEGAGEPQHF. In DNA form, the CDR3 reads TGTGCCAGCAGTTGGTCGCTCGAGGGGGCCGGGGAGCCCCAGCATTTT.

The V and J genes are TRBV18 and TRBJ2-1; D call uncertain. The CDR3 totals 14 residues. V lost 0 bases and J 6 bases, leaving 9 bases between the germline ends. The germline CDR1 and CDR2 sequences are KGHSH and LQKENI. The chain's CDR3 is CASSPPENFNEQFF. The DNA of the CDR3 is TGTGCCAGCTCACCACCGGAAAACTTCAATGAGCAGTTCTTC.

The V and J genes are TRBV7-9 and TRBJ2-5, with TRBD2 as a possible D gene (7 bases). Germline CDR1 is SEHNR and CDR2 is FQNEAQ (reference sequence). The CDR3 totals 13 residues. Trimming shortened V by 5 bases and J by 5 bases, and 12 bases separated the two germline ends. The CDR3 region has the DNA TGTGCCAGCAGCCGGGGGGCAGGGGAGACCCAGTACTTC. It yields the protein CASSRGAGETQYF.

This clone was seen only a few times. This chain links TRBV18 with TRBJ1-3; D call uncertain. Looked up from germline, CDR1 is KGHSH and CDR2 is LQKENI. The length of the CDR3 is 15 residues. Deletions cut 3 bases from V and 0 bases from J, with 9 bases between. The CDR3 here is CASSPREASGNTIYF. As DNA, the CDR3 is TGTGCCAGCTCACCCCGGGAAGCCTCTGGAAACACCATATATTTT.

The chain uses TRBV29-1 and TRBJ2-7; 8 bases map to TRBD1. Germline assignment: CDR1 SQVTM and CDR2 ANQGSEA. There are 14 residues in the CDR3. J gave up 7 bases and V 5 bases, and 13 bases lay outside the gene matches. In DNA form, the CDR3 reads TGCAGCGTTTTCTCGCGTCGAGACAGGGGAGAGCAGTACTTC. This translates into CSVFSRRDRGEQYF.

V and J are TRBV30 and TRBJ1-5; perhaps TRBD1 as D (5 bases). Germline V gene data show CDR1 as GTSNPN and CDR2 as SVGIG (reference sequence). With 5 bases removed from V and 0 bases from J, the gap between germline ends came to 14 bases. CDR3 size: 15 residues. The CDR3 DNA sequence: TGTGCCTGGGCCCGGGGCGGGAATAGCAATCAGCCCCAGCATTTT. Translation gives CAWARGGNSNQPQHF.

The chain employs TRBV11-2 and TRBJ1-4; D might be TRBD1 (5 bases). Germline V CDR1 and CDR2: SGHAT, FQNNGV. CDR3 length: 14 amino acids. With 5 bases removed from V and 6 bases from J, the gap between germline ends came to 13 bases. The CDR3 nucleotides are TGTGCCAGCAGCCAAGTCGCGGGGGATGAAAAACTGTTTTTT. Its translation is CASSQVAGDEKLFF.

The J gene is TRBJ2-1, the V gene TRBV6-4; TRBD2 aligns across 9 bases. The germline CDR1 and CDR2 sequences are MRHNA and SNTAGT. The CDR3 extends over 14 amino acids. V shed 5 bases and J 6 bases; nucleotides not matched to a gene: 5. The CDR3 nucleotides are TGTGCCAGCAGTAAGCGGGAGGAAGCCAATGAGCAGTTCTTC. Encoded protein: CASSKREEANEQFF.

The V and J genes are TRBV19 and TRBJ1-3; D not resolved. The ends were cut back, 3 bases at V and 0 bases at J, with 15 bases in the middle. Germline loops: CDR1 LNHDA, CDR2 SQIVND (reference sequence). There are 17 residues in the CDR3. CDR3 DNA sequence: TGTGCCAGTAGTATCGGGATCCGGTTGGCCTCTGGAAACACCATATATTTT. This translates into CASSIGIRLASGNTIYF.

This clone was found once. This chain uses TRBV27 with TRBJ2-1; D could derive from TRBD1 or TRBD2 (6 bases each). CDR1 is MNHEY and CDR2 is SMNVEV in the germline V gene (reference sequence). Trimming removed 10 bases at V and 4 bases at J, with 17 bases between. The CDR3 has 14 residues. This chain's CDR3 is CATSPGGLYNEQFF. The CDR3 bases are TGTGCCACCTCCCCCGGGGGCCTTTACAATGAGCAGTTCTTC.